This passage covers 15 T cell receptor beta chains from one sample sequenced in a study of spatial heterogeneity in lung cancer. Time point specified: sample taken at primary tumor resection. TCRdb used MiXCR to reprocess the 5' RACE reads, holding one entry per CDR3 protein. The table has about 23,000 distinct CDR3 sequences, approximately 4.7% seen once. Specimen: PBMCs, collected at surgery. Every receptor here comes from a male donor with early-stage non-small cell lung cancer.

This clonotype was recorded many times. The V call is TRBV7-2, the J call TRBJ2-5, with TRBD1 as a possible D gene (6 bases). This CDR3 has 15 amino acids. Germline lookup yields CDR1 SGHTA and CDR2 FQGNSA. V lost 5 bases to trimming and J lost 3 bases, with 16 bases between them. Written as DNA, the CDR3 is TGTGCCAGCAGCCAAGGGACAAACAAAGAAGAGACCCAGTACTTC. Amino acid sequence: CASSQGTNKEETQYF.

The sample holds many counts of this clonotype. The CDR3 DNA follows: TGTGCCAGTAGTATACGGGCGGCCGATGAAAAACTGTTTTTT. It translates to CASSIRAADEKLFF. The gene calls are TRBV19 and TRBJ1-4; no clear D. Germline V CDR1 and CDR2: LNHDA, SQIVND (reference sequence). The CDR3 sequence is 14 residues long. The V and J ends lost 2 bases and 6 bases respectively, with 10 bases between them.

This clonotype was detected ten times or more. The chain joins TRBV6-2 or TRBV6-3 to TRBJ2-3; D uncertain. Germline-derived CDR1 and CDR2 are MNHEY and SVGEGT. The germline V and J ends were trimmed by 6 bases and 2 bases, with 12 bases remaining between them. This CDR3 contains 14 residues. The CDR3 DNA is TGTGCCAGCAGCCGGCCGTTTGCCACAGATACGCAGTATTTT. Amino acids: CASSRPFATDTQYF.

This clonotype was counted many times. The V gene is TRBV6-1, the J gene TRBJ2-1; 9 bases map to TRBD2. This CDR3 comprises 17 residues. Trimming at V came to 2 bases and at J to 7 bases, leaving 12 bases not matched to a gene. Germline V gene sequence: CDR1 MNHNS, CDR2 SASEGT. CDR3 coding DNA: TGTGCCAGCAGTGAATACGGCGGCAGCGGGAGGTCGAATGAGCAGTTCTTC. The encoded protein is CASSEYGGSGRSNEQFF.

This clonotype was seen many times. V is TRBV29-1 and J is TRBJ2-7; possibly TRBD1 for D (5 bases). The CDR3 is 14 amino acids. Germline V lookup: CDR1 SQVTM, CDR2 ANQGSEA. The ends were cut back, 6 bases at V and 1 base at J, with 16 bases in the middle. CDR3 sequence (DNA): TGCAGCGTCCTTGGACGGCAGGGATCCTACGAGCAGTACTTC. Its translation: CSVLGRQGSYEQYF.

This clonotype was counted ten times or more. The CDR3 reads CASSQGQGEGGGQPQHF. The CDR3 DNA reads as TGTGCCAGCAGCCAAGGGCAGGGGGAAGGTGGAGGTCAGCCCCAGCATTTT. V is TRBV4-2 and J is TRBJ1-5; 7 positions agree with TRBD1. Trimming removed 1 base from V and 6 bases from J; junction bases left unmatched: 12. This CDR3 spans 17 amino acids. The germline V gene encodes CDR1 LGHNA and CDR2 YNFKEQ.

This clonotype was counted at least ten times. The rearrangement uses TRBV7-9 and TRBJ1-5, with D possibly TRBD1 on 6 matching bases. V was trimmed by 5 bases and J by 2 bases, leaving 10 bases between them. CDR1 SEHNR and CDR2 FQNEAQ come from the germline V gene (reference sequence). CDR3 size: 14 residues. CDR3 DNA sequence: TGTGCCAGCAGCCAAGGACAGCGCAATCAGCCCCAGCATTTT. Its translation is CASSQGQRNQPQHF.

This clonotype was counted a few times. The chain recombines TRBV5-1 with TRBJ1-3; D not resolved. V shed 2 bases and J shed 4 bases, with 10 bases lying between them. CDR1 SGHRS and CDR2 YFSETQ come from the germline V gene. The CDR3 is made up of 14 amino acids. The CDR3 DNA reads TGCGCCAGCAGCTTAGGCAGTTCCGGAAACACCATATATTTT. Its protein is CASSLGSSGNTIYF.

This clonotype has only a few counts. The J gene is TRBJ2-1, the V gene TRBV19; 7 nucleotides align to TRBD1. Germline-derived CDR1 and CDR2 are LNHDA and SQIVND (reference sequence). The CDR3 runs 15 residues. Trimming took 3 bases from V and 3 from J; bases not matched to a gene: 5. The DNA for the CDR3 is TGTGCCAGTAGTATTGGGGACAGTGGCTACAATGAGCAGTTCTTC. Its translation: CASSIGDSGYNEQFF. The full variable domain, in which reference TRBV19 and TRBJ2-1 provide the parts outside the CDR3, is DGGITQSPKYLFRKEGQNVTLSCEQNLNHDAMYWYRQDPGQGLRLIYYSQIVNDFQKGDIAEGYSVSREKKESFPLTVTSAQKNPTAFYLCASSIGDSGYNEQFFGPGTRLTVL.

This clonotype was observed at least ten times. The genes are TRBV6-5 and TRBJ1-3; 11 nucleotides line up with TRBD1. The CDR3 contains 15 residues. Germline CDR1 is MNHEY and CDR2 is SVGAGI. V gave up 0 bases and J gave up 8 bases; unmatched junction bases: 3. The CDR3 DNA reads as TGTGCCAGCAGTTACTCGGGACAGGGGGAATACACCATATATTTT. Protein sequence: CASSYSGQGEYTIYF.

This clonotype was seen at least ten times. The CDR3 coding sequence is TGTGCCAGCAGCTCCCGGACAGGACAGGGTGGCTACACCTTC. Amino acid sequence: CASSSRTGQGGYTF. The genes are TRBV7-2 and TRBJ1-2, with 8 bases matching TRBD1. Trimming took 4 bases from V and 7 from J; bases not matched to a gene: 8. This CDR3 region has 14 residues. From germline, CDR1 is SGHTA and CDR2 FQGNSA.

This clonotype was counted many times. The gene calls are TRBV6-2 or TRBV6-3 and TRBJ2-2, with D perhaps TRBD1 (5 bases). Looked up from germline, CDR1 is MNHEY and CDR2 is SVGEGT. This CDR3 region has 13 residues. V was clipped by 8 bases and J by 2 bases, with 9 bases between them. The CDR3 coding sequence is TGTGCCAGCGCAGGGCCCAACACCGGGGAGCTGTTTTTT. Amino acids: CASAGPNTGELFF.

This clonotype was picked up many times. The gene calls are TRBV9 and TRBJ2-5; tentatively, D is TRBD2 (6 bases). The V end was cut by 3 bases, the J end by 2 bases, with 11 bases between. The CDR3 is made up of 14 amino acids. Germline values: CDR1 SGDLS, CDR2 YYNGEE. The CDR3 loop is CASSERGVQETQYF. In nucleotides, the CDR3 is TGTGCCAGCAGCGAACGCGGGGTACAAGAGACCCAGTACTTC.

This clonotype was seen only a few times. The chain combines TRBV4-1 with TRBJ2-1; TRBD2 is a possible D gene (6 bases). The CDR3 has 16 amino acids. Germline V gene sequence: CDR1 MGHRA, CDR2 YSYEKL. Trimming removed 3 bases from V and 0 bases from J, with 12 bases in between. The DNA of the CDR3 is TGCGCCAGCAGCCAGGCCCGGGGGTTCTCCTACAATGAGCAGTTCTTC. Translation: CASSQARGFSYNEQFF.

This clonotype was observed at least ten times. CDR3 in amino acids: CASSRLGTGQPQHF. The DNA of the CDR3 is TGTGCCAGCAGCAGACTCGGGACAGGGCAGCCCCAGCATTTT. J is TRBJ1-5 and V is TRBV7-3; TRBD1 matches 9 bases. This CDR3 has 14 amino acids. Germline-derived CDR1 and CDR2 are SGHTA and FQGTGA. Trimming cost V 5 bases and J 7 bases; bases outside gene matches: 6.